Shown below are 31 T cell receptor beta chains from a single sample sequenced in a study of T cells in Graves' hyperthyroidism and ophthalmopathy. The CDR3 regions of TCR beta were amplified from RNA transcripts. When the TCR CDR3 underwent first-round RT-PCR, the HTBI primer set was used. TCRdb fed the multiplex PCR reads into MiXCR, producing one record per CDR3 protein. The sample comprises hundreds of thousands of distinct CDR3 sequences, roughly 14% of which are singletons, and over 12% rests with the top ten. The sequencing sample was made of blood. The receptors were gathered from a young woman with Graves' hyperthyroidism.

The gene calls are TRBV4-3 and TRBJ1-2; tentatively, D is TRBD1 (6 bases). The CDR3 is 15 residues long. CDR1 is LGHNA and CDR2 is YSLEER in the germline V gene. V was cut by 4 bases and J by 4 bases, with 16 bases left in between. CDR3: CASSPSQGLSYGYTF. In DNA form, the CDR3 reads TGCGCCAGCAGCCCTTCCCAGGGGTTGAGCTATGGCTACACCTTC.

This clonotype has just a few counts. V usage is TRBV6-1 and J usage is TRBJ1-4; 7 nucleotides align to TRBD1. This CDR3 is built from 16 residues. The V gene's germline CDR1 is MNHNS and CDR2 SASEGT. V shed 5 bases and J 7 bases; nucleotides not matched to a gene: 13. CDR3 in amino acids: CASSLRQGGFSEKLFF. As DNA, the CDR3 is TGTGCCAGCAGTCTCCGACAGGGAGGATTTAGTGAAAAACTGTTTTTT.

The DNA for the CDR3 is TGCGCCAGCAGCCAAGATGGGAGGGGGGCAGATACGCAGTATTTT. Translated, it gives CASSQDGRGADTQYF. The V gene is TRBV4-3, the J gene TRBJ2-3; D possibly corresponds to TRBD2 (7 bases). The CDR3 spans 15 residues. Per germline, CDR1 LGHNA and CDR2 YSLEER. Deletions cut 0 bases from V and 4 bases from J, with 11 bases between.

A remark on this clonotype: Just one base apart from a much larger clone, this may be a read error. The rearrangement links TRBV12-3 or TRBV12-4 to TRBJ2-1; 9 bases line up with TRBD1. This CDR3 comprises 14 residues. Unmatched junction bases numbered 5, after V lost 6 bases and J lost 5 bases. CDR3 sequence: CASSMTGGNNEQFF. DNA of the CDR3: TGTGCCAGCAGCATGACAGGGGGGAACAATGAGCAGTTCTTC.

In its sample, this clonotype was seen many times. The chain joins TRBV5-1 to TRBJ2-3; 7 bases align to TRBD1. This CDR3 spans 15 amino acids. Trimming at V came to 0 bases and at J to 2 bases, leaving 3 bases not matched to a gene. Germline V gives CDR1 SGHRS, CDR2 YFSETQ. CDR3 in amino acids: CASSLDRGPTDTQYF. In nucleotides, the CDR3 is TGCGCCAGCAGCTTGGACAGGGGACCCACAGATACGCAGTATTTT.

This clonotype was seen only a few times. The chain joins TRBV18 to TRBJ2-1; unclear D gene. In germline, CDR1 is KGHSH, CDR2 LQKENI. The CDR3 totals 13 residues. Trimming cost V 3 bases and J 9 bases, with 12 bases left between them. CDR3 residues: CASSPSDASEQFF. The CDR3 region has the DNA TGTGCCAGCTCACCGTCGGACGCGAGTGAGCAGTTCTTC. The entire variable domain, with the rest obtained from reference TRBV18 and TRBJ2-1, is as follows: NAGVMQNPRHLVRRRGQEARLRCSPMKGHSHVYWYRQLPEEGLKFMVYLQKENIIDESGMPKERFSAEFPKEGPSILRIQQVVRGDSAAYFCASSPSDASEQFFGPGTRLTVL.

CDR3 nucleotides: TGTGCCAGCAGCTTGGGGGACAGGGGAGGATCACCCCTCCACTTT. It is translated as CASSLGDRGGSPLHF. The chain combines TRBV7-9 with TRBJ1-6; TRBD1 aligns across 10 bases. Trimming cost V 3 bases and J 10 bases; bases outside gene matches: 6. Germline V gene data show CDR1 as SEHNR and CDR2 as FQNEAQ (reference sequence). The CDR3 spans 15 residues.

Many counts were recorded for this clonotype. The chain is built from TRBV12-3 or TRBV12-4 and TRBJ2-7; TRBD1 is a possible D gene (5 bases). The CDR3 has 21 amino acids. Trimming took 5 bases from V and 3 from J, leaving 35 bases between them. The CDR3 DNA is TGTGCCAGCAGTCCTCTACTCCGCTTTAGGGGATTCGACATTGTGAACTACGAGCAGTACTTC. Residues: CASSPLLRFRGFDIVNYEQYF.

This chain joins TRBV20-1 and TRBJ1-2; tentatively, D is TRBD1 (6 bases). Per germline, CDR1 DFQATT and CDR2 SNEGSKA (reference sequence). The CDR3 totals 13 residues. Trimming took off 6 bases at V and 3 bases at J, with 14 bases between the two ends. CDR3 sequence (DNA): TGCAGTGCGTACAGGGTTTTGTACTATGGCTACACCTTC. Residues: CSAYRVLYYGYTF.

This clonotype was counted only a few times. The V call is TRBV6-1, the J call TRBJ2-7, with D perhaps being TRBD1 or TRBD2 (5 bases each). V was pared by 5 bases and J by 1 base, with 15 bases between. Looked up from germline, CDR1 is MNHNS and CDR2 is SASEGT. This CDR3 comprises 15 residues. CDR3 coding DNA: TGTGCCAGCAGTTATAGGCCGGGACCGTCCTACGAGCAGTACTTC. Translated, it gives CASSYRPGPSYEQYF.

There are many counts of this clonotype. The chain has TRBV6-1 and TRBJ2-7; D is unresolved. The CDR3 totals 13 residues. Trimming removed 3 bases from V and 3 bases from J, with 9 bases in between. The germline CDR1 and CDR2 sequences are MNHNS and SASEGT. CDR3: CASSERTYYEQYF. The CDR3 region has the DNA TGTGCCAGCAGTGAGAGGACCTACTACGAGCAGTACTTC.

This clonotype was seen a handful of times. This chain connects TRBV7-9 to TRBJ2-5; D unresolved. Deletions cut 2 bases from V and 1 base from J, with 8 bases between. Germline CDR1 and CDR2: SEHNR and FQNEAQ (reference sequence). CDR3 length: 14 residues. The CDR3 reads CASSLRVLQETQYF. CDR3 nucleotide sequence: TGTGCCAGCAGCTTAAGAGTTCTCCAAGAGACCCAGTACTTC.

The rearrangement joins TRBV9 to TRBJ2-5; TRBD2 might be the D (6 bases). The CDR3 consists of 14 residues. V lost 3 bases, J lost 7 bases, and 16 bases lay in between. Germline V gives CDR1 SGDLS, CDR2 YYNGEE. The CDR3 here is CASSANPSGGTQYF. CDR3 coding DNA: TGTGCCAGCAGCGCCAACCCCTCCGGGGGGACCCAGTACTTC.

This clonotype occurred many times. The chain combines TRBV7-2 with TRBJ2-5; TRBD2 matches at 11 bases. Germline V CDR1 and CDR2: SGHTA, FQGNSA. CDR3 length: 16 amino acids. V dropped 5 bases and J dropped 10; count of bases not matched to a gene: 15. The CDR3 here is CASSPALLSSGGLQYF. The CDR3 region has the DNA TGTGCCAGCAGCCCTGCCTTATTGTCTAGCGGGGGGCTCCAGTACTTC.

This clonotype was detected many times. This chain joins TRBV6-6 and TRBJ2-5, with D possibly called TRBD1 or TRBD2 (6 bases each). V lost 2 bases and J 4 bases, leaving 11 bases between the germline ends. The CDR3 spans 14 residues. Germline-derived CDR1 and CDR2 are MNHNY and SVGAGI (reference sequence). The CDR3 reads CASSYDRGLETQYF. Here the CDR3 DNA reads TGTGCCAGCAGTTACGACCGGGGGCTAGAGACCCAGTACTTC.

At least ten counts were recorded for this clonotype. The chain joins TRBV27 to TRBJ1-2; 7 nucleotides line up with TRBD1. Germline CDR1 is MNHEY and CDR2 is SMNVEV (reference sequence). The CDR3 covers 17 residues. Trimming removed 0 bases from V and 5 bases from J; junction bases left unmatched: 12. CDR3 loop: CASSLSFPGGNFYGYTF. For the CDR3, the DNA is TGTGCCAGCAGTTTATCATTCCCAGGGGGTAACTTTTATGGCTACACCTTC.

The chain has TRBV9 and TRBJ1-5, with TRBD1 as a possible D gene (6 bases). This CDR3 contains 16 residues. From germline, CDR1 is SGDLS and CDR2 YYNGEE. Trimming pared 0 bases from V and 7 bases from J, leaving 17 bases between. CDR3 loop: CASSVDQGRSGQPQHF. In nucleotides, the CDR3 is TGTGCCAGCAGCGTAGACCAGGGGCGCAGTGGACAGCCCCAGCATTTT.

V and J are TRBV24-1 and TRBJ2-1; maybe TRBD2 (6 bases). CDR1 and CDR2 (germline): KGHDR, SFDVKD. CDR3 size: 14 residues. Trimming cost V 10 bases and J 2 bases, with 14 bases left between them. This chain's CDR3 is CATGLGLPYNEQFF. The DNA for the CDR3 is TGTGCCACTGGTTTGGGACTGCCCTACAATGAGCAGTTCTTC.

This clonotype was recorded many times. This chain uses TRBV18 with TRBJ2-1; TRBD2 matches 12 bases. Germline values: CDR1 KGHSH, CDR2 LQKENI. The CDR3 contains 16 residues. V shed 2 bases and J 9 bases; nucleotides not matched to a gene: 8. The chain's CDR3 is CASSPINLAGGSEQFF. The CDR3 DNA reads as TGTGCCAGCTCACCAATCAATCTAGCGGGAGGGAGTGAGCAGTTCTTC. Based on the CDR3 plus reference TRBV18 and TRBJ2-1, the full variable domain is NAGVMQNPRHLVRRRGQEARLRCSPMKGHSHVYWYRQLPEEGLKFMVYLQKENIIDESGMPKERFSAEFPKEGPSILRIQQVVRGDSAAYFCASSPINLAGGSEQFFGPGTRLTVL.

In this sample, this clonotype turned up many times. V usage is TRBV19 and J usage is TRBJ2-1, with TRBD2 identical over 10 bases. Germline loops: CDR1 LNHDA, CDR2 SQIVND (reference sequence). Trimming at V came to 2 bases and at J to 4 bases, leaving 5 bases not matched to a gene. The CDR3 covers 16 residues. The CDR3 DNA sequence: TGTGCCAGTAGTATACGTCGGACTAGCGGATACAATGAGCAGTTCTTC. Translating it yields CASSIRRTSGYNEQFF.

This sequence joins TRBV28 and TRBJ2-1; TRBD2 aligns across 9 bases. With 1 base clipped from V and 2 bases from J, the junction kept 6 bases outside the gene matches. The CDR3 sequence is 17 residues long. CDR1 and CDR2 from the germline V gene are MDHEN and SYDVKM. CDR3 sequence reads: CASSLFRLAGTYNEQFF. The CDR3 region has the DNA TGTGCCAGCAGTTTATTCCGTCTAGCGGGAACCTACAATGAGCAGTTCTTC.

The CDR3 DNA sequence: TGCAGCGCCGGAAGCTCCTACGAGCAGTACTTC. Translated: CSAGSSYEQYF. The chain is built from TRBV29-1 and TRBJ2-7; no definite D call. Trimming removed 7 bases from V and 0 bases from J, with 7 bases in between. Per the germline V gene, CDR1 is SQVTM and CDR2 is ANQGSEA. The CDR3 extends over 11 amino acids.

The chain has TRBV19 and TRBJ2-7; 12 nucleotides agree with TRBD1. Per germline, CDR1 LNHDA and CDR2 SQIVND (reference sequence). The CDR3 runs to 15 residues. V lost 9 bases, J lost 9 bases, and 15 bases stayed unmatched. In DNA, the CDR3 is TGTGCCAGCACAACCGGGACAGGGGGCCCATCCGTGCAGTACTTC. Amino acids: CASTTGTGGPSVQYF.

This clonotype was observed a few times. The V and J genes are TRBV4-1 and TRBJ1-5; D gene uncertain. Between the trimmed V and J ends, which lost 0 bases and 6 bases, there was a span of 6 bases. CDR3 length: 13 amino acids. Germline assignment: CDR1 MGHRA and CDR2 YSYEKL. The DNA of the CDR3 is TGCGCCAGCAGCCAAGATCCCGGTCAGCCCCAGCATTTT. Translation gives CASSQDPGQPQHF.

In this sample, this clonotype turned up many times. The rearrangement uses TRBV24-1 and TRBJ2-3; D not certain. Germline-derived CDR1 and CDR2 are KGHDR and SFDVKD. Trimming shortened V by 3 bases and J by 2 bases, and 8 bases separated the two germline ends. The CDR3 covers 14 residues. The CDR3 DNA reads as TGTGCCACCAGTGATCCCGACCTCACAGATACGCAGTATTTT. Translation gives CATSDPDLTDTQYF.

CDR3 bases: TGTGCCATCAGTGAGGGGGGGGGAATTCAGCCCCAGCATTTT. This codes for CAISEGGGIQPQHF. V is TRBV10-3 and J is TRBJ1-5; weak D call: TRBD1 (5 bases). From germline, CDR1 is ENHRY and CDR2 SYGVKD. CDR3 size: 14 residues. Between the trimmed V and J ends, which lost 2 bases and 6 bases, there was a span of 11 bases.

This clonotype was seen only a few times. The genes are TRBV3-1 and TRBJ1-4; unclear D gene. The germline V and J ends were trimmed by 1 base and 0 bases, with 12 bases remaining between them. The CDR3 consists of 17 residues. CDR1 is LGHDT and CDR2 is YNNKEL in the germline V gene (reference sequence). The CDR3 DNA sequence: TGTGCCAGCAGCCAAGGGCCCCGACACCCAACTAATGAAAAACTGTTTTTT. It specifies CASSQGPRHPTNEKLFF.

The rearrangement uses TRBV19 and TRBJ2-2; weak D call: TRBD2 (6 bases). V was trimmed by 3 bases and J by 3 bases, leaving 17 bases between them. The CDR3 loop spans 17 amino acids. CDR1 LNHDA and CDR2 SQIVND come from the germline V gene (reference sequence). The CDR3 nucleotides read TGTGCCAGTAGTATCGCCCGGGGAGGTAGTCACACCGGGGAGCTGTTTTTT. This encodes CASSIARGGSHTGELFF.

This clonotype has a handful of counts. This sequence joins TRBV24-1 and TRBJ1-4, with 9 bases aligning to TRBD1. This CDR3 contains 15 residues. Trimming at V came to 4 bases and at J to 7 bases, leaving 6 bases not matched to a gene. Germline V gene lookup returns CDR1 KGHDR and CDR2 SFDVKD. The CDR3, as DNA: TGTGCCACCAGTGAATCCGGGACAGGGTTTGAAAAACTGTTTTTT. Its protein product is CATSESGTGFEKLFF.

This clonotype was detected many times. The chain couples TRBV6-1 to TRBJ1-5; D gene ambiguous. Trimming cost V 5 bases and J 3 bases, with 8 bases left between them. Germline assignment: CDR1 MNHNS and CDR2 SASEGT. This CDR3 comprises 13 residues. The CDR3 coding sequence is TGTGCCAGCAGTTGGACGGTCAATCAGCCCCAGCATTTT. It yields the protein CASSWTVNQPQHF.

The CDR3 loop reads CASSPRLENTGELFF. CDR3 nucleotides: TGTGCCAGCAGCCCCCGACTAGAGAACACCGGGGAGCTGTTTTTT. V and J are TRBV7-8 and TRBJ2-2; possibly TRBD2 for D (6 bases). V lost 5 bases, J lost 1 base, and 11 bases lay in between. The germline CDR1 and CDR2 sequences are SGHVS and FQNEAQ. The CDR3 covers 15 residues.